The sequence of this T cell receptor (beta chain) was determined in a study of T cell repertoires in ileal Crohn's disease. Overall study: Every patient was operated on for stricturing (about 60%) or penetrating (39%) complications.

Regarding the study as a whole: All patients with clonality above 26.8% had endoscopic recurrence. Mucosal expansions were suggested to be mainly CD8 T cells.

Points on this clone: Its antigen is currently unknown.

J gave up 2 bases and V 8 bases, and 8 bases lay outside the gene matches. The CDR3 has 17 amino acids. Germline V gene lookup returns CDR1 SNHLY and CDR2 FYNNEI. Profiling relied on immunoSEQ multiplex PCR, and the TCRdb table lists in-frame clones only, not all of them. The sample holds approximately 4,100 clones, roughly 69% seen once. The sequencing sample was made of ileal tissue. V gene TRBV2 combines with J gene TRBJ2-3; 15 positions match TRBD2. The receptor was isolated from an adult with Crohn's disease. This chain's CDR3 is CASRRGTSGGPTDTQYF. As DNA, the CDR3 is TGTGCCAGCCGCCGCGGGACTAGCGGGGGGCCCACAGATACGCAGTATTTT.